These 15 T cell receptor beta chains were sequenced from one sample in a study of tumor-infiltrating lymphocytes in primary liver carcinoma. The roughly 19-32 mg bulk tissue piece was not sorted before simultaneous RNA and DNA extraction. Priming with a constant-region primer yielded TCR beta cDNA from around 540 ng total RNA. A slightly modified ARM-PCR protocol with three nested multiplex PCR rounds produced these TCR beta libraries. With TRBV1-TRBV30 forward primers and a C-beta reverse primer, the first two PCR rounds were run for 9 to 10 cycles each. MiXCR, applied by TCRdb to the multiplex PCR reads, yields one record per CDR3 protein. The table records 30,000 to 40,000 distinct CDR3 sequences, nearly 75% of them present only once. Sample: liver tumor tissue from sampling region 4. Subset defined: tumor region T4, right-lateral pole. These receptors were taken from a man aged 40-49 years with primary liver carcinoma and hepatitis B virus infection.

Concerning this clonotype itself: A read error is possible here, since a much larger clone lies one base away. The chain links TRBV20-1 to TRBJ2-3; TRBD2 is a possible D gene (6 bases). The germline V gene has CDR1 DFQATT and CDR2 SNEGSKA (reference sequence). This CDR3 contains 15 residues. The germline V and J ends were trimmed by 7 bases and 2 bases, with 19 bases remaining between them. CDR3 nucleotide sequence: TGCAGTGGGGGGAGGAGGACGGGATCCACAGATACGCAGTATTTT. Protein sequence: CSGGRRTGSTDTQYF.

In the case of this clonotype: Relative to the germline gene, one junction end is altered; a read error may explain this. This chain joins TRBV7-9 and TRBJ2-1; maybe TRBD2 (5 bases). The CDR3 is 14 residues long. The germline CDR1 and CDR2 sequences are SEHNR and FQNEAQ (reference sequence). The CDR3: CASSSPRAEHEHFF. The CDR3 bases are TGTGCCAGCAGCTCACCCAGAGCGGAGCATGAGCACTTCTTC.

Of note for this clonotype: A much bigger clone sits one base away, suggesting this may be a read error. The V gene is TRBV29-1, the J gene TRBJ2-5; 8 bases agree with TRBD2. Germline loops: CDR1 SQVTM, CDR2 ANQGSEA. The CDR3 has 15 residues. The CDR3 loop reads CGVSVVAGRGGTQYF. CDR3 in DNA: TGCGGCGTTTCCGTAGTAGCGGGAAGGGGAGGGACCCAGTACTTC.

The V and J genes are TRBV20-1 and TRBJ2-1; unclear D gene. Germline-derived CDR1 and CDR2 are DFQATT and SNEGSKA (reference sequence). Trimming stripped 6 bases from V and 6 bases from J, with 9 bases between. The CDR3 length is 11 residues. Here the CDR3 DNA reads TGCAGTGCCATTCGATTCAATGAGCAGTTCTTC. This translates into CSAIRFNEQFF.

The J gene is TRBJ2-1, the V gene TRBV28, with 7 bases aligning to TRBD1. Germline assignment: CDR1 MDHEN and CDR2 SYDVKM. V lost 9 bases, J lost 9 bases, and 14 bases stayed unmatched. The CDR3 covers 14 residues. CDR3: CARLGTVAFSEQFF. For the CDR3, the DNA is TGTGCCAGATTAGGGACAGTCGCATTCAGTGAGCAGTTCTTC.

The V and J genes are TRBV7-2 and TRBJ2-7; 10 nucleotides align to TRBD2. The CDR3 sequence is 14 residues long. Germline V gene data show CDR1 as SGHTA and CDR2 as FQGNSA. The V gene end was trimmed by 6 bases and the J gene end by 12 bases; junction bases not matched to a gene: 14. CDR3 sequence reads: CASSSLISGRKMYF. CDR3 sequence (DNA): TGTGCCAGCAGTTCTCTCATTAGCGGGAGGAAAATGTACTTC.

This clonotype was detected a few times. One end of the junction varies from germline; a read error may be responsible. The rearrangement uses TRBV7-8 and TRBJ2-7, with TRBD1 matching over 7 bases. The CDR3 sequence is 13 residues long. CDR1 and CDR2 (germline): SGHVS, FQNEAQ. The CDR3 here is CVSSRDSSHEQYF. CDR3 sequence (DNA): TGTGTCAGCAGCCGGGACAGCTCCCACGAGCAGTACTTC. Filled out from reference TRBV7-8 and TRBJ2-7, the complete variable domain reads GAGVSQSPRYKVAKRGQDVALRCDPISGHVSLFWYQQALGQGPEFLTYFQNEAQLDKSGLPSDRFFAERPEGSVSTLKIQRTQQEDSAVYLCVSSRDSSHEQYFGPGTRLTVT.

This clonotype rates as medium-sized. The chain joins TRBV7-9 to TRBJ2-7; D ambiguous. CDR1 is SEHNR, CDR2 FQNEAQ, per germline (reference sequence). Trimming cost V 3 bases and J 0 bases, with 12 bases left between them. This CDR3 spans 15 amino acids. In nucleotides, the CDR3 is TGTGCCAGCAGCTTGGACCCCCAAACCTCCTACGAGCAGTACTTC. This gives the protein CASSLDPQTSYEQYF. Looking up the rest from reference TRBV7-9 and TRBJ2-7 gives the full variable domain: DTGVSQNPRHKITKRGQNVTFRCDPISEHNRLYWYRQTLGQGPEFLTYFQNEAQLEKSRLLSDRFSAERPKGSFSTLEIQRTEQGDSAMYLCASSLDPQTSYEQYFGPGTRLTVT.

Remarks on this clonotype: This may be a read error: a much more frequent sequence differs by one nucleotide. This chain connects TRBV7-3 to TRBJ2-3; perhaps TRBD1 as D (5 bases). This CDR3 region has 16 residues. From germline, CDR1 is SGHTA and CDR2 FQGTGA. V dropped 4 bases and J dropped 5 bases, with 19 bases sitting between them. The CDR3 nucleotides read TGTGCCAGCAGCTCCTCCGCGACTGGTAGGGGAGATACGCAGTATTTT. This translates into CASSSSATGRGDTQYF.

Concerning this clonotype: The junction departs from the called germline gene at one end, perhaps through a read error. The chain uses TRBV14 and TRBJ2-2; a weak D match, TRBD2 (5 bases). Germline loops: CDR1 SGHDN, CDR2 FVKESK. The CDR3 totals 13 residues. CDR3 protein: CVSSSRITGKLFF. The CDR3 coding sequence is TGTGTCAGCAGCTCTCGGATCACCGGGAAGCTGTTTTTT.

A remark on this clonotype: An end of the junction differs from the germline gene, which may be a read error. The V call is TRBV28, the J call TRBJ1-1; tentatively, D is TRBD1 (6 bases). CDR1 and CDR2 (germline): MDHEN, SYDVKM. The CDR3 has 14 residues. CDR3 in DNA: TGCGCCAGATTCAACACCCCAGGGGACACTGAAGCTTTCTTT. Amino acid sequence: CARFNTPGDTEAFF.

This clonotype has only a few counts. As the CDR3 is not closed by the conserved phenylalanine or tryptophan, this likely results from a read error. The DNA is omitted, as the CDR3 cannot be located on it reliably, and the CDR3 follows TCRdb's listing. The chain links TRBV6-6 to TRBJ1-1; the D segment call TRBD1 is taken from the table without a DNA check. The CDR3 is 13 residues long, counting both termini. Germline CDR1 is MNHNY and CDR2 is SVGAGI (reference sequence). The CDR3 is CASSYTGGTEASS.

The CDR3 DNA sequence: TGTGCCAGCAGCTTTTCGAATGCAACTAATGAAAAACTGTTTTTT. Its protein is CASSFSNATNEKLFF. This chain connects TRBV7-9 to TRBJ1-4, with D hard to call. The CDR3 has 15 residues. Germline V CDR1 and CDR2: SEHNR, FQNEAQ (reference sequence). With 3 bases removed from V and 0 bases from J, the gap between germline ends came to 8 bases.

V is TRBV28 and J is TRBJ2-4; D unresolved. The V end was cut by 6 bases, the J end by 10 bases, with 10 bases between. The germline gives CDR1 MDHEN, CDR2 SYDVKM. The CDR3 covers 11 residues. This chain's CDR3 is CASSLVLIQYF. The DNA of the CDR3 is TGTGCCAGCAGCTTGGTACTTATTCAGTACTTC.

With respect to this clonotype: The CDR3 does not end in the conserved phenylalanine or tryptophan, so this is likely a read error. V gene TRBV4-3 combines with J gene TRBJ2-1, with TRBD1 identical over 8 bases. CDR3 length: 15 residues. Germline V gene data show CDR1 as LGHNA and CDR2 as YSLEER. The CDR3, as DNA: TGCGCTAGCAGCCAATTTCAGGGGGCTAGCGATGAGCAGTTCCTC. This encodes CASSQFQGASDEQFL.